The next 30 T cell receptor beta chains were all read from a single sample in a study of PD-1 blockade in classical Hodgkin lymphoma. The protocol was immunoSEQ multiplex PCR, while the TCRdb copy is restricted to in-frame clones and leaves out a portion. This table holds about 7,000 clones, 76% found once. Time point indicated: cycle 4 day 1 (C4D1), after about 6 weeks of nivolumab. No patient escaped relapse after autologous stem cell transplantation, and brentuximab vedotin exposure varied. The specimen comprised peripheral blood mononuclear cells (PBMCs), sampled before the fourth cycle of nivolumab. The source is a human donor with classical Hodgkin lymphoma.

This chain connects TRBV7-2 to TRBJ1-3; D not resolved. The CDR3 covers 13 residues. Germline CDR1 reads SGHTA; CDR2 reads FQGNSA. V was clipped by 5 bases and J by 0 bases, with 5 bases between them. Written as DNA, the CDR3 is TGTGCCAGCAGCCTAACCTCTGGAAACACCATATATTTT. Translation: CASSLTSGNTIYF.

DNA for the CDR3: TGTGCCAGCAGCCCCACGGGACAGGGGGCCGGGGGCTACACCTTC. This encodes CASSPTGQGAGGYTF. The V gene is TRBV5-5, the J gene TRBJ1-2, with TRBD1 matching over 12 bases. The CDR3 extends over 15 amino acids. The V gene's germline CDR1 is SGHKS and CDR2 YYEKEE (reference sequence). Trimming removed 4 bases from V and 8 bases from J; junction bases left unmatched: 9.

The chain carries TRBV27 and TRBJ2-5; 8 bases fit TRBD2. Germline V gene data show CDR1 as MNHEY and CDR2 as SMNVEV (reference sequence). V lost 3 bases, J lost 1 base, and 10 bases stayed unmatched. The CDR3 is made up of 17 amino acids. CDR3 nucleotides: TGTGCCAGCAGTTTGGCCCCGGGGCTAGCGGGCCAAGAGACCCAGTACTTC. Its protein is CASSLAPGLAGQETQYF.

There are a few counts of this clone. V is TRBV5-5 and J is TRBJ1-4; 7 nucleotides line up with TRBD1. Unmatched junction bases numbered 8, after V lost 4 bases and J lost 2 bases. The CDR3 runs to 16 residues. Germline CDR1 SGHKS, CDR2 YYEKEE (reference sequence). The CDR3, as DNA: TGTGCCAGCAGCAGACAACAGGGGAATACTAATGAAAAACTGTTTTTT. Its protein product is CASSRQQGNTNEKLFF.

By frequency in the sample, this clone is medium-sized (0.01 to 0.1%). The chain joins TRBV2 to TRBJ1-1; D unresolved. CDR3 length: 13 amino acids. Germline V gives CDR1 SNHLY, CDR2 FYNNEI. V was pared by 7 bases and J by 3 bases, with 12 bases between. The CDR3 bases are TGTGCCAGCACCCCCTCTGGGTACACTGAAGCTTTCTTT. Its protein is CASTPSGYTEAFF.

CDR3 sequence reads: CASQGQPGDGYTF. In DNA form, the CDR3 reads TGCGCCAGCCAGGGACAGCCAGGAGATGGCTACACCTTC. J is TRBJ1-2 and V is TRBV5-1, with 7 bases aligning to TRBD1. The length of the CDR3 is 13 residues. The J segment lost 6 bases and the V segment lost 7 bases, leaving 9 bases of the junction unmatched. Germline CDR1 SGHRS, CDR2 YFSETQ.

The rearrangement links TRBV19 to TRBJ2-5, with 9 bases identical to TRBD1. CDR3 length equals 15 residues. V trimming: 5 bases; J trimming: 5 bases; junction bases outside the gene matches: 9. Germline V gene lookup returns CDR1 LNHDA and CDR2 SQIVND (reference sequence). CDR3 coding DNA: TGTGCCAGTAGTCCACGGACAGGGGCGGACGAGACCCAGTACTTC. This translates into CASSPRTGADETQYF. Filled out from reference TRBV19 and TRBJ2-5, the complete variable domain reads DGGITQSPKYLFRKEGQNVTLSCEQNLNHDAMYWYRQDPGQGLRLIYYSQIVNDFQKGDIAEGYSVSREKKESFPLTVTSAQKNPTAFYLCASSPRTGADETQYFGPGTRLLVL.

CDR3 DNA sequence: TGTGCCAGCAGCTTTGGCAGTAACACCGGGGAGCTGTTTTTT. Translation: CASSFGSNTGELFF. The chain joins TRBV7-6 to TRBJ2-2, with D hard to call. With 3 bases removed from V and 2 bases from J, the gap between germline ends came to 7 bases. The length of the CDR3 is 14 residues. Looked up from germline, CDR1 is SGHVS and CDR2 is FNYEAQ. Using reference TRBV7-6 and TRBJ2-2 for the parts outside the CDR3, the full variable domain is GAGVSQSPRYKVTKRGQDVALRCDPISGHVSLYWYRQALGQGPEFLTYFNYEAQQDKSGLPNDRFSAERPEGSISTLTIQRTEQRDSAMYRCASSFGSNTGELFFGEGSRLTVL.

This chain links TRBV2 with TRBJ2-1; 7 bases are a match to TRBD1. V lost 8 bases, J lost 0 bases, and 7 bases stayed unmatched. The CDR3 has 15 residues. Germline V gene lookup returns CDR1 SNHLY and CDR2 FYNNEI. The CDR3 protein is CASAGTDRSYNEQFF. CDR3 nucleotide sequence: TGTGCCAGCGCCGGGACAGACCGCTCCTACAATGAGCAGTTCTTC.

The gene calls are TRBV28 and TRBJ1-1; D uncertain. The V end lost 5 bases, the J end lost 0 bases, and 10 bases lay between the germline ends. CDR3 size: 14 residues. The V gene's germline CDR1 is MDHEN and CDR2 SYDVKM. For the CDR3, the DNA is TGTGCCAGCAGTCACCAGTTAATGAACACTGAAGCTTTCTTT. This encodes CASSHQLMNTEAFF.

The chain couples TRBV2 to TRBJ2-1; D is undetermined. Germline V gene data show CDR1 as SNHLY and CDR2 as FYNNEI. Trimming took 1 base from V and 4 from J, leaving 5 bases between them. This CDR3 contains 13 residues. The CDR3 DNA is TGTGCCAGCAGTGAAGGCCAATACAATGAGCAGTTCTTC. This translates into CASSEGQYNEQFF.

V gene TRBV4-1 combines with J gene TRBJ2-1, with 16 bases fitting TRBD2. Germline-derived CDR1 and CDR2 are MGHRA and YSYEKL. V lost 3 bases and J lost 9; bases outside the gene matches: 5. The CDR3 is 16 amino acids. The CDR3 DNA sequence: TGCGCCAGCAGCCAGGGGACTAGCGGGAGGGGGGGTGAGCAGTTCTTC. Translated, it gives CASSQGTSGRGGEQFF.

The chain combines TRBV19 with TRBJ2-1, with D perhaps assigned TRBD1 or TRBD2 (6 bases each). The germline V gene encodes CDR1 LNHDA and CDR2 SQIVND (reference sequence). The CDR3 consists of 18 residues. With 0 bases removed from V and 5 bases from J, the gap between germline ends came to 20 bases. The CDR3: CASSIDLPRGLGDNEQFF. CDR3 sequence (DNA): TGTGCCAGTAGTATAGATCTACCCCGGGGGCTAGGAGACAATGAGCAGTTCTTC. The full variable domain, completed using reference TRBV19 and TRBJ2-1, is DGGITQSPKYLFRKEGQNVTLSCEQNLNHDAMYWYRQDPGQGLRLIYYSQIVNDFQKGDIAEGYSVSREKKESFPLTVTSAQKNPTAFYLCASSIDLPRGLGDNEQFFGPGTRLTVL.

This rearrangement joins TRBV21-1 to TRBJ2-6; the table's D call, TRBD1, was not checked against the DNA. TRBV21-1 is a known pseudogene. The CDR3 consists of 16 residues. The CDR3 loop is CASSSLTPSGANVLTF. CDR3 nucleotide sequence: TGTGCCAGCAGCTCCCTTACACCCTCTGGGGCCAACGTCCTGACTTTC.

V usage is TRBV19 and J usage is TRBJ1-2; D is possibly TRBD1 (6 bases). The CDR3 is made up of 13 amino acids. V lost 9 bases to trimming and J lost 7 bases, with 18 bases between them. Germline loops: CDR1 LNHDA, CDR2 SQIVND (reference sequence). CDR3 in DNA: TGTGCCAGCAAGTTTAGGACAGAGGGTGGCTACACCTTC. It yields the protein CASKFRTEGGYTF.

This clone occurred a few times. The genes are TRBV7-9 and TRBJ1-5; 7 positions match TRBD1. Per the germline V gene, CDR1 is SEHNR and CDR2 is FQNEAQ (reference sequence). J was trimmed by 4 bases and V by 5 bases; bases with no gene match: 8. The CDR3 covers 15 residues. In nucleotides, the CDR3 is TGTGCCAGCAGCCCACCGGGACAGCTTAATCAGCCCCAGCATTTT. It specifies CASSPPGQLNQPQHF.

This chain links TRBV10-3 with TRBJ2-2, with 13 bases lining up with TRBD2. The V segment lost 4 bases and the J segment 0 bases; nucleotides outside the gene matches: 5. Germline CDR1 is ENHRY and CDR2 is SYGVKD. The CDR3 runs 18 residues. In DNA form, the CDR3 reads TGTGCCATCAGTGGGACTAGCGGGAGAGGGTCGAACACCGGGGAGCTGTTTTTT. Residues: CAISGTSGRGSNTGELFF.

The sample holds a few counts of this clone. The gene calls are TRBV21-1 and TRBJ2-7; the table's D call, TRBD2, has no DNA check behind it. TRBV21-1 is marked as a pseudogene. The CDR3 has 14 amino acids. In nucleotides, the CDR3 is TGTGCCAGCAGCAAAGAGCCCCTAGTCTACGAGCAGTACTTC. This codes for CASSKEPLVYEQYF.

This clone has just a few counts. The rearrangement joins TRBV11-2 to TRBJ2-3; 9 nucleotides align to TRBD2. Per germline, CDR1 SGHAT and CDR2 FQNNGV. With 0 bases clipped from V and 1 base from J, the junction kept 14 bases outside the gene matches. There are 20 residues in the CDR3. CDR3: CASSLEILGLAGWGTDTQYF. The CDR3 DNA reads TGTGCCAGCAGCTTAGAAATTTTAGGGCTAGCGGGATGGGGCACAGATACGCAGTATTTT.

The gene calls are TRBV25-1 and TRBJ2-7, with D uncertain. This CDR3 is 15 amino acids long. Trimming cost V 1 base and J 2 bases, with 12 bases left between them. Germline-derived CDR1 and CDR2 are MGHDK and SYGVNS. This CDR3 reads CASSESGRKTYEQYF. The CDR3 region has the DNA TGTGCCAGCAGTGAATCGGGCCGAAAGACCTACGAGCAGTACTTC.

This chain uses TRBV2 with TRBJ1-5; possibly TRBD1 for D (5 bases). Germline V gene lookup returns CDR1 SNHLY and CDR2 FYNNEI. The CDR3 consists of 15 residues. Trimming left V 5 bases short and J 0 bases short, with 11 bases between. This CDR3 is CASSPGADSNQPQHF. In DNA form, the CDR3 reads TGTGCCAGCAGTCCCGGGGCGGATAGCAATCAGCCCCAGCATTTT. Full variable domain (remainder filled in from reference TRBV2 and TRBJ1-5): EPEVTQTPSHQVTQMGQEVILRCVPISNHLYFYWYRQILGQKVEFLVSFYNNEISEKSEIFDDQFSVERPDGSNFTLKIRSTKLEDSAMYFCASSPGADSNQPQHFGDGTRLSIL.

CDR3 nucleotides: TGTGCCAGCAGCTTTCAAGCGGGGCCCAATCAGCCCCAGCATTTT. Protein product: CASSFQAGPNQPQHF. This rearrangement joins TRBV11-2 to TRBJ1-5, with D tentatively TRBD1 (5 bases). V lost 3 bases and J lost 3, with 12 bases in between. The germline V gene encodes CDR1 SGHAT and CDR2 FQNNGV. The CDR3 loop spans 15 amino acids.

This chain joins TRBV6-6 and TRBJ2-7, with TRBD1 identical over 7 bases. The CDR3 spans 14 residues. The germline CDR1 and CDR2 sequences are MNHNY and SVGAGI (reference sequence). V lost 7 bases and J lost 4; bases outside the gene matches: 10. CDR3: CASTYGQGEYEQYF. The CDR3 DNA reads as TGTGCCAGCACCTACGGGCAGGGGGAATACGAGCAGTACTTC.

The chain employs TRBV4-2 and TRBJ2-3; 10 nucleotides match TRBD2. Germline V gene data show CDR1 as LGHNA and CDR2 as YNFKEQ. The CDR3 loop spans 16 amino acids. The junction had 4 bases not matched to a gene; V was cut back by 4 bases and J by 0 bases. The CDR3 DNA reads as TGTGCCAGCAGCCCAGGGACTAGCGCGAGCACAGATACGCAGTATTTT. Translated, it gives CASSPGTSASTDTQYF.

This chain uses TRBV28 with TRBJ1-6; D possibly corresponds to TRBD1 (6 bases). The germline gives CDR1 MDHEN, CDR2 SYDVKM. The CDR3 totals 15 residues. Trimming shortened V by 10 bases and J by 5 bases, and 18 bases separated the two germline ends. CDR3 nucleotides: TGTGCCACCATGCCTTCTTCAGGGGATAATTCACCCCTCCACTTT. Translating gives CATMPSSGDNSPLHF.

The chain carries TRBV27 and TRBJ2-1; a possible D gene is TRBD1 (6 bases). Trimming left V 3 bases short and J 10 bases short, with 13 bases between. The V gene's germline CDR1 is MNHEY and CDR2 SMNVEV (reference sequence). The CDR3 length is 13 residues. Here the CDR3 reads CASSFGHRVEQFF. The CDR3 DNA sequence: TGTGCCAGCAGTTTTGGGCACAGGGTGGAGCAGTTCTTC.

This clone was detected once. The gene calls are TRBV29-1 and TRBJ2-4; D is possibly TRBD1 (6 bases). This CDR3 is 12 amino acids long. Trimming cost V 3 bases and J 8 bases, with 11 bases left between them. CDR1 is SQVTM and CDR2 is ANQGSEA in the germline V gene. DNA of the CDR3: TGCAGCGTTGAGGGGGCTGGATACATTCAGTACTTC. It translates to CSVEGAGYIQYF.

The chain uses TRBV27 and TRBJ2-7; D is ambiguous. V lost 4 bases and J 1 base, leaving 11 bases between the germline ends. Germline V gene data show CDR1 as MNHEY and CDR2 as SMNVEV (reference sequence). The CDR3 runs to 14 residues. The chain's CDR3 is CASSSNGVSYEQYF. The CDR3 DNA reads as TGTGCCAGCAGTTCAAACGGAGTATCCTACGAGCAGTACTTC.

In its sample, this clone was seen once. The chain couples TRBV9 to TRBJ2-2; D not resolved. In germline, CDR1 is SGDLS, CDR2 YYNGEE. V was cut by 3 bases and J by 0 bases, with 9 bases left in between. There are 15 residues in the CDR3. DNA for the CDR3: TGTGCCAGCAGCGCGGCGACCTCGAACACCGGGGAGCTGTTTTTT. It encodes CASSAATSNTGELFF.

J is TRBJ2-2 and V is TRBV10-3; weak D call: TRBD1 (5 bases). The CDR3 is made up of 16 amino acids. With 7 bases removed from V and 2 bases from J, the gap between germline ends came to 17 bases. The germline V gene encodes CDR1 ENHRY and CDR2 SYGVKD. CDR3 protein: CAITSGQSQNTGELFF. Here the CDR3 DNA reads TGTGCCATCACCTCAGGGCAGTCCCAAAACACCGGGGAGCTGTTTTTT.